The following is a TCR beta chain sequence with its context. CDR3 size: 14 residues. Germline CDR1 reads KGHSH; CDR2 reads LQKENI. The data were taken from a study of lymphopenia after photon versus proton radiotherapy. Data came from immunoSEQ multiplex PCR; TCRdb stores just in-frame clones and leaves some out. The sample consists of around 24,000 clones, over 80% of them appearing once. V gene TRBV18 combines with J gene TRBJ2-5; D possibly uses TRBD1 or TRBD2 (5 bases each). The end of the DNA aligns better with TRBJ2-7, so the J call may be wrong. Material: peripheral blood, obtained from a patient treated with photon-based radiotherapy. The TCR originated in a woman between 45 and 60 years old with pancreatic cancer. The CDR3 here is CASSPRRDRYEQYF. For the CDR3, the DNA is TGTGCCAGCTCACCCCGCAGGGACCGCTACGAGCAGTACTTC.